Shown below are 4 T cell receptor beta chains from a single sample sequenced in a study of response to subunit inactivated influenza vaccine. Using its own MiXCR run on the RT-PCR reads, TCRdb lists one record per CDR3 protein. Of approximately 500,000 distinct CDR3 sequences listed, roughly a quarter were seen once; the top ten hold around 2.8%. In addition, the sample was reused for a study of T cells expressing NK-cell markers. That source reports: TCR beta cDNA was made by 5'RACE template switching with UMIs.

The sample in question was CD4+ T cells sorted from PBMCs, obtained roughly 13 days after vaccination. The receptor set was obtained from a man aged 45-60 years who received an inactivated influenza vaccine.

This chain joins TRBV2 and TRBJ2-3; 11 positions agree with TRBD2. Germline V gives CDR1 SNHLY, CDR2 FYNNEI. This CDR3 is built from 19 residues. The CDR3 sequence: CTFSSNRLAGFAGTDTQYF. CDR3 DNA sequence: TGTACCTTCAGTTCAAACCGACTAGCGGGGTTTGCAGGCACAGATACGCAGTATTTT. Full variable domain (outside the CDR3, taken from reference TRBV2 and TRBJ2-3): EPEVTQTPSHQVTQMGQEVILRCVPISNHLYFYWYRQILGQKVEFLVSFYNNEISEKSEIFDDQFSVERPDGSNFTLKIRSTKLEDSAMYFCTFSSNRLAGFAGTDTQYFGPGTRLTVL.

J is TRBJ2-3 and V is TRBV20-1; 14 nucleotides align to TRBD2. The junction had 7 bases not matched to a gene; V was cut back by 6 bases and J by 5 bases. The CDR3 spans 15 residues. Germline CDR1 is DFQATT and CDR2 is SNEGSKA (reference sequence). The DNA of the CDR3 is TGCAGTGCAAACAGACTAGCGGGAGGGCTAGATACGCAGTATTTT. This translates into CSANRLAGGLDTQYF.

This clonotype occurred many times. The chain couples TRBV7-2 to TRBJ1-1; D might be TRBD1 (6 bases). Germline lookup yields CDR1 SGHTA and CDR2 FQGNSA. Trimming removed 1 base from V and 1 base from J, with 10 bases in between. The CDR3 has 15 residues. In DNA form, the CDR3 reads TGTGCCAGCAGCTTAGGAGGGGGATGGAACACTGAAGCTTTCTTT. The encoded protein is CASSLGGGWNTEAFF. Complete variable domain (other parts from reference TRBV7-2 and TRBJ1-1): GAGVSQSPSNKVTEKGKDVELRCDPISGHTALYWYRQSLGQGLEFLIYFQGNSAPDKSGLPSDRFSAERTGGSVSTLTIQRTQQEDSAVYLCASSLGGGWNTEAFFGQGTRLTVV.

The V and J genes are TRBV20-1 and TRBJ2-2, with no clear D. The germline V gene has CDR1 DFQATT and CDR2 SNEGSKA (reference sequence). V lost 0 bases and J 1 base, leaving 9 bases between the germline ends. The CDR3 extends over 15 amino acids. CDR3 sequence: CSARDRRVNTGELFF. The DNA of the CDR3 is TGCAGTGCTAGAGATCGACGGGTGAACACCGGGGAGCTGTTTTTT.